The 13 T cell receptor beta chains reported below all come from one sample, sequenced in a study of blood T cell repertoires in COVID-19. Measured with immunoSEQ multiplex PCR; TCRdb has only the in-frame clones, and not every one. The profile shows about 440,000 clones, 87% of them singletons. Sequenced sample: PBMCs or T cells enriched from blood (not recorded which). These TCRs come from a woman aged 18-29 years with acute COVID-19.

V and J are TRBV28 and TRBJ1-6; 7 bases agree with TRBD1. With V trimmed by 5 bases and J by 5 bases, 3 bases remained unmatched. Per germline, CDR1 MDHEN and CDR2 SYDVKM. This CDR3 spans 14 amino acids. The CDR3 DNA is TGTGCCAGCAGTACGACAGGGAATAATTCACCCCTCCACTTT. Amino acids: CASSTTGNNSPLHF.

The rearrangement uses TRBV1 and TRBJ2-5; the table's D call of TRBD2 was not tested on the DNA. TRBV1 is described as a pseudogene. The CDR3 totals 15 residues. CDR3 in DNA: TGCACCAGCAGCCAAGGGACTAGCGGGCAAGAGACCCAGTACTTC. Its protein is CTSSQGTSGQETQYF.

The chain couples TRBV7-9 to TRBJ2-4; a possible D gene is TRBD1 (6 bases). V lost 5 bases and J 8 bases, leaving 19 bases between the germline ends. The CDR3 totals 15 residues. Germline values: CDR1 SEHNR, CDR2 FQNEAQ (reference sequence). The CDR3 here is CASSINRGFGDIQYF. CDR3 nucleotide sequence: TGTGCCAGCAGCATCAATAGGGGGTTCGGGGACATTCAGTACTTC. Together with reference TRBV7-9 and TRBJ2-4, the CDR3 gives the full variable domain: DTGVSQNPRHKITKRGQNVTFRCDPISEHNRLYWYRQTLGQGPEFLTYFQNEAQLEKSRLLSDRFSAERPKGSFSTLEIQRTEQGDSAMYLCASSINRGFGDIQYFGAGTRLSVL.

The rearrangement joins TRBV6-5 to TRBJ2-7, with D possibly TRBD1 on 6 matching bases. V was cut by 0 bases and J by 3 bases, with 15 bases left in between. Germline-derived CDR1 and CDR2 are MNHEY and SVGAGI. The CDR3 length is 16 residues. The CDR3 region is CASSYSIGGTNYEQYF. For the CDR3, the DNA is TGTGCCAGCAGTTACTCGATTGGTGGGACAAACTACGAGCAGTACTTC.

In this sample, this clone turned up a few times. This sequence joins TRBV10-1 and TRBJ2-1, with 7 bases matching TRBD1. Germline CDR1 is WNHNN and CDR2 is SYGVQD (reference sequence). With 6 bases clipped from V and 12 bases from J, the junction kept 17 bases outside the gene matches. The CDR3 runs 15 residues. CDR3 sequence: CASSSGTEGYPGQFF. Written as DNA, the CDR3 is TGCGCCAGCAGCTCCGGGACAGAGGGGTACCCAGGGCAGTTCTTC.

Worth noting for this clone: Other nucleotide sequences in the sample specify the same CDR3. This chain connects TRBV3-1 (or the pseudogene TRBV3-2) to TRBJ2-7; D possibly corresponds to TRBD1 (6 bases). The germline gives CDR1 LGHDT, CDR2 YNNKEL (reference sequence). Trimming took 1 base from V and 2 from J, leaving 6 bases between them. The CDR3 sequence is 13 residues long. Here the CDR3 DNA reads TGTGCCAGCAGCCAAGGGACAGCCTACGAGCAGTACTTC. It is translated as CASSQGTAYEQYF.

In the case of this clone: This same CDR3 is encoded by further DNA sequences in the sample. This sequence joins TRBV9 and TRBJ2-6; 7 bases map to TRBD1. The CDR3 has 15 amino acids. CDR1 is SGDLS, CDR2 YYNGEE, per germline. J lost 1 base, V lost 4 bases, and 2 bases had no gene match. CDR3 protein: CASSIQGSGANVLTF. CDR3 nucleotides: TGTGCCAGCAGCATACAGGGGTCTGGGGCCAACGTCCTGACTTTC.

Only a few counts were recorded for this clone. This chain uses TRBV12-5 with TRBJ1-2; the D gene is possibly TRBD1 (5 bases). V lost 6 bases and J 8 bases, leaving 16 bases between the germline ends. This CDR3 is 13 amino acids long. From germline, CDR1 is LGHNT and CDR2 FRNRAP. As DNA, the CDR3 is TGTGCTAGTGGCCCCTACGGAGGGGAAGGCTACACCTTC. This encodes CASGPYGGEGYTF.

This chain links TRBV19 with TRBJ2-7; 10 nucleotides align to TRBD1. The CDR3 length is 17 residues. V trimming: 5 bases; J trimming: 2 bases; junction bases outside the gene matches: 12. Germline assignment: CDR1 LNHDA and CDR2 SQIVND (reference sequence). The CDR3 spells CASSPPWTGGFAYEQYF. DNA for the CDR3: TGTGCCAGTAGTCCACCCTGGACAGGGGGTTTTGCCTACGAGCAGTACTTC.

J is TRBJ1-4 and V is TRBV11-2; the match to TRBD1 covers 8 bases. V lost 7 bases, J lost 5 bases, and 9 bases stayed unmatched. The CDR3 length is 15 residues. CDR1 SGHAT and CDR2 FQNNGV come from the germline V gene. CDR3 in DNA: TGTGCCAGCACCGCCCTGGACAGGGTAAATGAAAAACTGTTTTTT. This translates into CASTALDRVNEKLFF.

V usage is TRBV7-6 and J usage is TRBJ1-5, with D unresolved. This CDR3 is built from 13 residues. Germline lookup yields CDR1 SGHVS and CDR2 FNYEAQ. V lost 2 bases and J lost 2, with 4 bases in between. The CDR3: CASSLTGNQPQHF. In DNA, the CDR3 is TGTGCCAGCAGCTTAACTGGCAATCAGCCCCAGCATTTT.

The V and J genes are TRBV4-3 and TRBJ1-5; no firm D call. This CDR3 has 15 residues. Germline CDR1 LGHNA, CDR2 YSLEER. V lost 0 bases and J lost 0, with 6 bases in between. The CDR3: CASSQDSNSNQPQHF. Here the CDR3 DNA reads TGCGCCAGCAGCCAAGATAGCAATAGCAATCAGCCCCAGCATTTT.

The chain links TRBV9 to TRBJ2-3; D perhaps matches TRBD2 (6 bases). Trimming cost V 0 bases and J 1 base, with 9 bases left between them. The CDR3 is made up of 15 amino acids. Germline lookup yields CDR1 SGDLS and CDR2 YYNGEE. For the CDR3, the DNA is TGTGCCAGCAGCGTAGCTCCTAGCGGCACAGATACGCAGTATTTT. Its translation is CASSVAPSGTDTQYF. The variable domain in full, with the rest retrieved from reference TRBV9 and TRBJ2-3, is DSGVTQTPKHLITATGQRVTLRCSPRSGDLSVYWYQQSLDQGLQFLIQYYNGEERAKGNILERFSAQQFPDLHSELNLSSLELGDSALYFCASSVAPSGTDTQYFGPGTRLTVL.